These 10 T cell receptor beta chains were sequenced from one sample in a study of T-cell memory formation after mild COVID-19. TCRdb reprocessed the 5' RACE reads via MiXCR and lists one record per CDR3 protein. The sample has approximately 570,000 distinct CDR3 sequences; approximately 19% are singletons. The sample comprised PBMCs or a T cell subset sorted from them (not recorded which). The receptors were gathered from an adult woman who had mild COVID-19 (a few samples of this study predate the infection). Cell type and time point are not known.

Here the CDR3 DNA reads TGTGCCAGCAGCTTAGCGTATAACAGGGAGTACACCGGGGAGCTGTTTTTT. Its protein product is CASSLAYNREYTGELFF. The J gene is TRBJ2-2, the V gene TRBV7-9; D is possibly TRBD1 (6 bases). The CDR3 sequence is 17 residues long. Trimming shortened V by 0 bases and J by 3 bases, and 14 bases separated the two germline ends. The germline V gene encodes CDR1 SEHNR and CDR2 FQNEAQ (reference sequence).

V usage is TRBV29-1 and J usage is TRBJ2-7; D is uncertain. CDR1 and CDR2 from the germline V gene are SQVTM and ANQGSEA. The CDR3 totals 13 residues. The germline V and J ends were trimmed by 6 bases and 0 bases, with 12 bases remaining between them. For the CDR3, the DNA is TGCAGCGTAGAGACGGTGAGCTCCTACGAGCAGTACTTC. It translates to CSVETVSSYEQYF.

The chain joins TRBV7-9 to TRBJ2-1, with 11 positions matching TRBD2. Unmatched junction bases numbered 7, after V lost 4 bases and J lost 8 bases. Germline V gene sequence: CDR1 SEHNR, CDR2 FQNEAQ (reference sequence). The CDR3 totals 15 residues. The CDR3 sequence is CASSSTSGVTHEQFF. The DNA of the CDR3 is TGTGCCAGCAGCTCGACTAGCGGGGTTACACATGAGCAGTTCTTC. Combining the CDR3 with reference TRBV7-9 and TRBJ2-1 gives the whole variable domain DTGVSQNPRHKITKRGQNVTFRCDPISEHNRLYWYRQTLGQGPEFLTYFQNEAQLEKSRLLSDRFSAERPKGSFSTLEIQRTEQGDSAMYLCASSSTSGVTHEQFFGPGTRLTVL.

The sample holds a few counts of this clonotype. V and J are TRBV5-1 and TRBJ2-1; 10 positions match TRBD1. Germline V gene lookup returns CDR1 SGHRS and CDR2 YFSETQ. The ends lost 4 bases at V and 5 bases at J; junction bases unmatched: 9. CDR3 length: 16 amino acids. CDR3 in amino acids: CASSPAGTGENNEQFF. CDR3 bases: TGCGCCAGCAGCCCGGCAGGGACAGGGGAAAACAATGAGCAGTTCTTC.

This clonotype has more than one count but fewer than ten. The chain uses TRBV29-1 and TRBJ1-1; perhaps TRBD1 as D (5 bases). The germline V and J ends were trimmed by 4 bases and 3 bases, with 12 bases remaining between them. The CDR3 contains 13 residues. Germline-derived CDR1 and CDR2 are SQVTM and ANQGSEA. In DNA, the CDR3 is TGCAGCGTTGGGGGGGTGGGTGACACTGAAGCTTTCTTT. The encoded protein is CSVGGVGDTEAFF.

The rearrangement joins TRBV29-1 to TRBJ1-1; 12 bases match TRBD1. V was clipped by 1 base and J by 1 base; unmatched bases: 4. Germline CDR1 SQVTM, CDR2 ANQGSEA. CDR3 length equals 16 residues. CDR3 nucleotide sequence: TGCAGCGTTGAAGGAGGGACAGGGGGCTCGAACACTGAAGCTTTCTTT. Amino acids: CSVEGGTGGSNTEAFF.

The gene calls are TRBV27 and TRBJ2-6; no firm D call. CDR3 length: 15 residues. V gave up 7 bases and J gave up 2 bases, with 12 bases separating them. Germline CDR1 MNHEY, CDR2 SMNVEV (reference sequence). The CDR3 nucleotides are TGTGCCAGCAAGCGAGAGTCGACTGGGGCCAACGTCCTGACTTTC. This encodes CASKRESTGANVLTF.

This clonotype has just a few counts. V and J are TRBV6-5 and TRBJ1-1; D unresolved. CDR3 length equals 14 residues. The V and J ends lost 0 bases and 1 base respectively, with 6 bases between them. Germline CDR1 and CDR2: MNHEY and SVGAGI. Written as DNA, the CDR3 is TGTGCCAGCAGTTACTCGAATAGGAACACTGAAGCTTTCTTT. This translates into CASSYSNRNTEAFF.

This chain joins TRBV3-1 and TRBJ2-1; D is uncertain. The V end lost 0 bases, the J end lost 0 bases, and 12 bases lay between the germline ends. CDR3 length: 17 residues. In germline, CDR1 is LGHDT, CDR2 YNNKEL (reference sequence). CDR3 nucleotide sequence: TGTGCCAGCAGCCAAGATCCGGAGAAGATCTCCTACAATGAGCAGTTCTTC. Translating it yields CASSQDPEKISYNEQFF.

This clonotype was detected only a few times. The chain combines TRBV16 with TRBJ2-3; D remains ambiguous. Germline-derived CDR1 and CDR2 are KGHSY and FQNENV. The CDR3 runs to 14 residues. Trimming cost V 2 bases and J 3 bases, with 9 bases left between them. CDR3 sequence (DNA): TGTGCCAGCAGCCAACGGCTGGGAACAGATACGCAGTATTTT. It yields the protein CASSQRLGTDTQYF.